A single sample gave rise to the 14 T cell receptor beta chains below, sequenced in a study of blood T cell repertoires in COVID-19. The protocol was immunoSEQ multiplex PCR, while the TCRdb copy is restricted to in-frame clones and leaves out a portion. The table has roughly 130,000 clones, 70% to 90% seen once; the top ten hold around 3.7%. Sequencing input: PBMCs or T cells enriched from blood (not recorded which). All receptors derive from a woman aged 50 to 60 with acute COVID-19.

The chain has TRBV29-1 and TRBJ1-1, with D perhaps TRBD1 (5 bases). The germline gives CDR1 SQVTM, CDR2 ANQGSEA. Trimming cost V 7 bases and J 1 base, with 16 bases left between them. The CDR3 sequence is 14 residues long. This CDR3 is CSGKIQVTNTEAFF. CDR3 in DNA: TGCAGCGGGAAGATACAGGTTACGAACACTGAAGCTTTCTTT.

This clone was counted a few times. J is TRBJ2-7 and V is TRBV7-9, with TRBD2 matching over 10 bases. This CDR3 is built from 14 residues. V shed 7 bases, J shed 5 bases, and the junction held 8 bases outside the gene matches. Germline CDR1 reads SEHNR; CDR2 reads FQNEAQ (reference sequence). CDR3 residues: CASNLAGVTNEQYF. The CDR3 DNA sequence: TGTGCCAGCAACCTAGCGGGAGTTACCAACGAGCAGTACTTC.

The CDR3 coding sequence is TGTGCCAGCAGCTCCCGGGACAACTACGAGCAGTACTTC. Amino acids: CASSSRDNYEQYF. J is TRBJ2-7 and V is TRBV11-3; possibly TRBD1 for D (6 bases). V was trimmed by 4 bases and J by 3 bases, leaving 10 bases between them. The CDR3 loop spans 13 amino acids. Germline CDR1 reads SGHNT; CDR2 reads YENEEA.

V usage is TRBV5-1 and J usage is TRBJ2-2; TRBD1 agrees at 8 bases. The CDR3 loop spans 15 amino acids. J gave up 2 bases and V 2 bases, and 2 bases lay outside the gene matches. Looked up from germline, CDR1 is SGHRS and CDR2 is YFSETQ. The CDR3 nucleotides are TGCGCCAGCAGCTTCCAGGGGGCCAACACCGGGGAGCTGTTTTTT. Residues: CASSFQGANTGELFF.

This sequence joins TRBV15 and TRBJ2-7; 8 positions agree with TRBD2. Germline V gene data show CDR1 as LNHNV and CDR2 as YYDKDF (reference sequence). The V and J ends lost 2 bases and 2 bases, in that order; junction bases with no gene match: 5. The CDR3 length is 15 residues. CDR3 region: CATSRYASGPYEQYF. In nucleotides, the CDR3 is TGTGCCACCAGCAGATACGCTAGCGGGCCCTACGAGCAGTACTTC. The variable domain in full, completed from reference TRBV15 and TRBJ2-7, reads DAMVIQNPRYQVTQFGKPVTLSCSQTLNHNVMYWYQQKSSQAPKLLFHYYDKDFNNEADTPDNFQSRRPNTSFCFLDIRSPGLGDTAMYLCATSRYASGPYEQYFGPGTRLTVT.

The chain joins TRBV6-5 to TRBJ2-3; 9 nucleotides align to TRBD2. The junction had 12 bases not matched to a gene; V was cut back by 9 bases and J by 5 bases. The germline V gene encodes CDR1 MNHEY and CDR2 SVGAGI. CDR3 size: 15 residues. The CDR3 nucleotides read TGTGCCAGTAAACTCGGGAGCGGGAGGATAGATACGCAGTATTTT. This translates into CASKLGSGRIDTQYF.

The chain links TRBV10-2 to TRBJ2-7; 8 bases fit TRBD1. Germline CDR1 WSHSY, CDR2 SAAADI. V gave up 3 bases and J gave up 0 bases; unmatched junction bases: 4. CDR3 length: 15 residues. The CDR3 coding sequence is TGCGCCAGCAGTGAAGGACAGGGAAGCTCCTACGAGCAGTACTTC. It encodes CASSEGQGSSYEQYF.

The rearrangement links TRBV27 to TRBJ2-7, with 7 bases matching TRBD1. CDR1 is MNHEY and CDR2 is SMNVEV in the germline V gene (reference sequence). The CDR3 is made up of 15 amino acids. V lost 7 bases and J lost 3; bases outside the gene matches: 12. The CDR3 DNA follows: TGTGCCAGCACCCCTCGTGGGGACAGCCACTACGAGCAGTACTTC. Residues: CASTPRGDSHYEQYF.

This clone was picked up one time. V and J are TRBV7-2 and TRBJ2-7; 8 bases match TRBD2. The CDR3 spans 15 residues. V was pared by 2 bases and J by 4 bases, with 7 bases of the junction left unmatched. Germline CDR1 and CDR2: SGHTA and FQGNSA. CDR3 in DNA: TGTGCCAGCAGCTTATTTCAACTAGCGGAATACGAGCAGTACTTC. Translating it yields CASSLFQLAEYEQYF.

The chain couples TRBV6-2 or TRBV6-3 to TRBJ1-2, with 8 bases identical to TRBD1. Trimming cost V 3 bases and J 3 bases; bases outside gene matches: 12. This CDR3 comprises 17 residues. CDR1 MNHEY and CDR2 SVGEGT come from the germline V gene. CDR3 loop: CASSYFSRGRRDYGYTF. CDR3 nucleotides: TGTGCCAGCAGTTATTTTTCCAGGGGGCGCCGGGACTATGGCTACACCTTC.

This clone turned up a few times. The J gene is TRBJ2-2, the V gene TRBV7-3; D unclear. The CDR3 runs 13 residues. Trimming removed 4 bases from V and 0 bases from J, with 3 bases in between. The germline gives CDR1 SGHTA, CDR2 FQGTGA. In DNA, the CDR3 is TGTGCCAGCAGCTCTACGAACACCGGGGAGCTGTTTTTT. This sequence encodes CASSSTNTGELFF.

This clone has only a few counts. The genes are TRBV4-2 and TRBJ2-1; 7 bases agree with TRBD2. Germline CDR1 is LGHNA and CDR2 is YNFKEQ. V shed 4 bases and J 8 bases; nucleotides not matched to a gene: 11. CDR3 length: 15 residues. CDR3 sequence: CASSRAYGGTDEQFF. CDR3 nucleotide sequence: TGTGCCAGCAGCCGAGCCTACGGGGGGACGGATGAGCAGTTCTTC.

CDR3 sequence (DNA): TGTGCCAGCAGTGAGGCGGGGACAGTGAACTACGAGCAGTACTTC. Translated: CASSEAGTVNYEQYF. J is TRBJ2-7 and V is TRBV6-1, with D perhaps TRBD1 (7 bases). CDR1 is MNHNS, CDR2 SASEGT, per germline. Trimming removed 3 bases from V and 3 bases from J, with 15 bases in between. The CDR3 has 15 residues.

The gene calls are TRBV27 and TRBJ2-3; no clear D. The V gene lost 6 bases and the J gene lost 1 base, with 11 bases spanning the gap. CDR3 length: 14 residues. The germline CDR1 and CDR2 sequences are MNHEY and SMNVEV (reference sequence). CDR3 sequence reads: CASRLYGGTDTQYF. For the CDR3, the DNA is TGTGCCAGCAGATTGTACGGAGGCACAGATACGCAGTATTTT.